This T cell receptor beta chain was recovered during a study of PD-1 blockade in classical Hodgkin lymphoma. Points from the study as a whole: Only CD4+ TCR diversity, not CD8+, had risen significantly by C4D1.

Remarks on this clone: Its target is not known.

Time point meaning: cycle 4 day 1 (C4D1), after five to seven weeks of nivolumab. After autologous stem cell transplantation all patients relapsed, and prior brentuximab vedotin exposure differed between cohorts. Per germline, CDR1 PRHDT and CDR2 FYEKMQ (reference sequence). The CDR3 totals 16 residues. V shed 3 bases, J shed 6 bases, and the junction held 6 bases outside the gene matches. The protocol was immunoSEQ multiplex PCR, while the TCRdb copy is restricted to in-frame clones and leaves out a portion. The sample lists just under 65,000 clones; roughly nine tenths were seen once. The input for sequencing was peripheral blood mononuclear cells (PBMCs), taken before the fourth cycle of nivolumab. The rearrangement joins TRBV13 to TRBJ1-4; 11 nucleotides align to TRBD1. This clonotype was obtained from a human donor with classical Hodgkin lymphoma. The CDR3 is CASSFRTGGVDEKLFF. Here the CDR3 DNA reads TGTGCCAGCAGCTTCAGGACAGGGGGCGTTGATGAAAAACTGTTTTTT.